The 14 T cell receptor beta chains listed next were all sequenced from one sample in a study of shared clonotypes between healthy human individuals. Libraries were prepared by immunoSEQ multiplex PCR; TCRdb keeps only in-frame clonotypes and omits some of them. This table has some 1,100,000 clones, around 82% appearing once. The sequencing sample was made of memory CD4+ T cells from PBMCs. The sample's subset: CD45RA-negative fraction. The receptors come from a young man in good health. Some clones in this sample may be carry-over from other donors' samples.

This clone occurred a few times. The V gene is TRBV7-9, the J gene TRBJ1-3, with a tentative D call TRBD1 (5 bases). This CDR3 contains 16 residues. Germline V lookup: CDR1 SEHNR, CDR2 FQNEAQ (reference sequence). Trimming stripped 5 bases from V and 0 bases from J, with 14 bases between. The CDR3 is CASSPRGGNSGNTIYF. Written as DNA, the CDR3 is TGTGCCAGCAGCCCCCGCGGGGGAAACTCTGGAAACACCATATATTTT.

This chain uses TRBV7-3 with TRBJ2-1; no definite D call. CDR1 and CDR2 (germline): SGHTA, FQGTGA. CDR3 length: 14 amino acids. Trimming removed 5 bases from V and 2 bases from J, with 10 bases in between. CDR3 nucleotide sequence: TGTGCCAGCAGCCCCAGAAGGCCCTACAATGAGCAGTTCTTC. It encodes CASSPRRPYNEQFF.

The sample holds a few counts of this clone. This sequence joins TRBV4-1 and TRBJ1-5; a possible D gene is TRBD1 (5 bases). Germline V lookup: CDR1 MGHRA, CDR2 YSYEKL. CDR3 size: 14 residues. V was trimmed by 0 bases and J by 7 bases, leaving 10 bases between them. DNA for the CDR3: TGCGCCAGCAGCCAAGATTGGGGGTGGCAGCCCCAGCATTTT. Translating it yields CASSQDWGWQPQHF.

Concerning this clone: The identical CDR3 is also encoded by other nucleotide sequences in the sample. The DNA of the CDR3 is TGTGCCAGCAGCCCCGGACAGGGGAACACTGAAGCTTTCTTT. Protein product: CASSPGQGNTEAFF. The chain has TRBV11-2 and TRBJ1-1, with TRBD1 identical over 8 bases. This CDR3 has 14 residues. V dropped 5 bases and J dropped 1; count of bases not matched to a gene: 3. CDR1 SGHAT and CDR2 FQNNGV come from the germline V gene.

Note on this clone: The junction does not match germline at one end; this may be a read error. V and J are TRBV5-3 and TRBJ2-2; D is undetermined. TRBV5-3 is annotated as an ORF whose role is uncertain. The length of the CDR3 is 12 residues. Here the CDR3 reads CASSLAAGELFF. In nucleotides, the CDR3 is TGTGCCAGCAGCTTGGCGGCCGGGGAGCTGTTTTTT.

The chain employs TRBV28 and TRBJ2-1; D not certain. Germline V gene lookup returns CDR1 MDHEN and CDR2 SYDVKM. The CDR3 extends over 12 amino acids. With 0 bases removed from V and 10 bases from J, the gap between germline ends came to 7 bases. CDR3 DNA: TGTGCCAGCAGTTTATGGGCTGGGGAGCAGTTCTTC. This translates into CASSLWAGEQFF.

This clone has just a few counts. J is TRBJ2-5 and V is TRBV10-3; 8 nucleotides agree with TRBD1. The J segment lost 4 bases and the V segment lost 6 bases, leaving 13 bases of the junction unmatched. The CDR3 is 16 amino acids. Germline assignment: CDR1 ENHRY and CDR2 SYGVKD. This CDR3 is CAIRADRDRSRETQYF. The CDR3 DNA sequence: TGTGCCATCAGGGCCGACCGGGACAGGAGTAGAGAGACCCAGTACTTC.

The chain is built from TRBV15 and TRBJ2-7; D gene uncertain. There are 13 residues in the CDR3. With 3 bases removed from V and 2 bases from J, the gap between germline ends came to 8 bases. CDR1 LNHNV and CDR2 YYDKDF come from the germline V gene (reference sequence). The CDR3 DNA follows: TGTGCCACCAGCAGGGCGGATACCTACGAGCAGTACTTC. Its translation is CATSRADTYEQYF.

A few counts support this clone. The sample has other DNA sequences that encode this CDR3 too. The chain is built from TRBV5-6 and TRBJ1-1, with 10 bases matching TRBD1. V lost 3 bases and J lost 4; bases outside the gene matches: 0. Germline values: CDR1 SGHDT, CDR2 YYEEEE. This CDR3 has 13 amino acids. CDR3 bases: TGTGCCAGCAGCTGGACAGGGGGCACTGAAGCTTTCTTT. It translates to CASSWTGGTEAFF.

This chain links TRBV27 with TRBJ2-1; no reliable D call. CDR3 length equals 13 residues. V dropped 5 bases and J dropped 7 bases, with 12 bases sitting between them. CDR1 and CDR2 (germline): MNHEY, SMNVEV (reference sequence). The CDR3 DNA sequence: TGTGCCAGCAGTCCTCCCTTTGGAAATGAGCAGTTCTTC. Its protein product is CASSPPFGNEQFF.

The chain combines TRBV21-1 with TRBJ1-5; TRBD1, the table's D call, was not compared with the DNA. TRBV21-1 is deemed a pseudogene. The CDR3 has 18 amino acids. In nucleotides, the CDR3 is TGTGCCAGCAGCAAAGTCCACAGGGGGGGATATAGCAATCAGCCCCAGCATTTT. Residues: CASSKVHRGGYSNQPQHF.

V usage is TRBV5-6 and J usage is TRBJ2-3; the D gene is possibly TRBD1 (6 bases). The CDR3 is 18 amino acids. Between the trimmed V and J ends, which lost 3 bases and 1 base, there was a span of 21 bases. Germline CDR1 SGHDT, CDR2 YYEEEE. The CDR3 bases are TGTGCCAGCAGCTGGGCCCGGGACACCATCGGCGGCACAGATACGCAGTATTTT. Translating gives CASSWARDTIGGTDTQYF.

The rearrangement uses TRBV28 and TRBJ1-1; 8 bases map to TRBD1. V shed 10 bases and J 5 bases; nucleotides not matched to a gene: 6. The CDR3 extends over 12 amino acids. CDR1 and CDR2 (germline): MDHEN, SYDVKM. The CDR3 here is CATGQGRTEAFF. CDR3 coding DNA: TGTGCCACCGGACAGGGTAGGACTGAAGCTTTCTTT. Full variable domain (remainder filled in from reference TRBV28 and TRBJ1-1): DVKVTQSSRYLVKRTGEKVFLECVQDMDHENMFWYRQDPGLGLRLIYFSYDVKMKEKGDIPEGYSVSREKKERFSLILESASTNQTSMYLCATGQGRTEAFFGQGTRLTVV.

The chain combines TRBV27 with TRBJ1-1; 7 nucleotides agree with TRBD1. With V trimmed by 4 bases and J by 4 bases, 3 bases remained unmatched. CDR1 is MNHEY and CDR2 is SMNVEV in the germline V gene (reference sequence). The CDR3 runs 13 residues. Written as DNA, the CDR3 is TGTGCCAGCAGTTGGGACAGAACCACTGAAGCTTTCTTT. Translated, it gives CASSWDRTTEAFF.